This T cell receptor beta chain is drawn from a study of blood T cell repertoires in COVID-19. Sequencing used immunoSEQ multiplex PCR; TCRdb keeps in-frame clones, though not all of them. The data show 300,000 to 400,000 clones, 65% to 90% seen once. The CDR3 extends over 13 amino acids. Between the trimmed V and J ends, which lost 2 bases and 4 bases, there was a span of 7 bases. Germline V gives CDR1 SNHLY, CDR2 FYNNEI. The genes are TRBV2 and TRBJ2-3; D not certain. The specimen was peripheral blood. This TCR was sampled from a human donor in a cohort sampled during active COVID-19. DNA of the CDR3: TGTGCCAGCAGTGAAACTTTGGCAGATACGCAGTATTTT. Translating it yields CASSETLADTQYF. Looking up the rest from reference TRBV2 and TRBJ2-3 gives the full variable domain: EPEVTQTPSHQVTQMGQEVILRCVPISNHLYFYWYRQILGQKVEFLVSFYNNEISEKSEIFDDQFSVERPDGSNFTLKIRSTKLEDSAMYFCASSETLADTQYFGPGTRLTVL.